Following are 26 T cell receptor beta chains from one sample sequenced in a study of shared clonotypes between healthy human individuals. The assay was immunoSEQ multiplex PCR, and TCRdb's table has in-frame clones only and misses some. The table shows about 2.1 million clones, with 85% to 95% occurring only once. CD8 cells classed as naive were CD45RO-negative and positively selected for CCR7, excluding terminally differentiated effector memory CD45RA+ cells. The material sequenced was naive CD8+ T cells from PBMCs. The receptors stem from a man between 18 and 35 years old in good health. Some clones in this sample may be carry-over from other donors' samples.

V and J are TRBV7-8 and TRBJ2-7; TRBD2 might be the D (5 bases). This CDR3 contains 13 residues. V was shortened by 1 base and J by 7 bases, with 11 bases between the two germline ends. In germline, CDR1 is SGHVS, CDR2 FQNEAQ. The CDR3 spells CASSLGGSGEQYF. The DNA of the CDR3 is TGTGCCAGCAGCTTAGGAGGGAGCGGTGAGCAGTACTTC.

This chain connects TRBV28 to TRBJ2-2; 12 nucleotides match TRBD2. Trimming at V came to 3 bases and at J to 7 bases, leaving 9 bases not matched to a gene. Germline V gene data show CDR1 as MDHEN and CDR2 as SYDVKM. The CDR3 covers 17 residues. The CDR3 sequence is CASSLGPSGRANGELFF. CDR3 DNA sequence: TGTGCCAGCAGTTTGGGTCCTAGCGGGAGGGCCAACGGGGAGCTGTTTTTT.

The chain links TRBV7-9 to TRBJ2-5; 8 bases match TRBD1. V lost 5 bases and J lost 5; bases outside the gene matches: 7. Germline loops: CDR1 SEHNR, CDR2 FQNEAQ (reference sequence). The CDR3 totals 14 residues. CDR3 region: CASSDTTGGETQYF. CDR3 DNA: TGTGCCAGCAGCGACACCACAGGGGGGGAGACCCAGTACTTC.

The CDR3 DNA follows: TGCGCCAGCAGGCCCGACAGGGGTGCCAAAAACATTCAGTACTTC. It specifies CASRPDRGAKNIQYF. This sequence joins TRBV4-3 and TRBJ2-4, with 8 nucleotides matching TRBD1. CDR1 and CDR2 from the germline V gene are LGHNA and YSLEER. The CDR3 loop spans 15 amino acids. J gave up 1 base and V 6 bases, and 5 bases lay outside the gene matches.

As for this clone: An end of the junction does not agree with germline; a read error may underlie this. The CDR3 sequence is CASQSGTYEQCF. The CDR3, as DNA: TGTGCCAGCCAGTCAGGGACCTACGAGCAGTGCTTC. The chain is built from TRBV6-1 and TRBJ2-7, with D perhaps being TRBD1 or TRBD2 (5 bases each). This CDR3 is built from 12 residues. Germline assignment: CDR1 MNHNS and CDR2 SASEGT.

J is TRBJ2-7 and V is TRBV7-9, with 7 nucleotides matching TRBD1. The CDR3 has 13 amino acids. Germline V lookup: CDR1 SEHNR, CDR2 FQNEAQ (reference sequence). V dropped 5 bases and J dropped 2; count of bases not matched to a gene: 3. CDR3 amino acids: CASSRQGTYEQYF. The CDR3 DNA follows: TGTGCCAGCAGCCGACAGGGAACCTACGAGCAGTACTTC.

This chain links TRBV28 with TRBJ1-5; D is unresolved. The CDR3 sequence is 12 residues long. CDR1 MDHEN and CDR2 SYDVKM come from the germline V gene. Trimming removed 7 bases at V and 8 bases at J, with 12 bases between. The DNA of the CDR3 is TGTGCCAGCAACCTGAGTACGGAGCCCCAGCATTTT. Translating gives CASNLSTEPQHF. The full variable domain, completed using reference TRBV28 and TRBJ1-5, is DVKVTQSSRYLVKRTGEKVFLECVQDMDHENMFWYRQDPGLGLRLIYFSYDVKMKEKGDIPEGYSVSREKKERFSLILESASTNQTSMYLCASNLSTEPQHFGDGTRLSIL.

The chain uses TRBV28 and TRBJ2-5; the D gene is possibly TRBD1 (6 bases). The germline V gene has CDR1 MDHEN and CDR2 SYDVKM. Trimming stripped 7 bases from V and 1 base from J, with 19 bases between. The CDR3 loop spans 16 amino acids. The CDR3 region has the DNA TGTGCCAGCACAGGGGCTTATTATTTGGGCCAAGAGACCCAGTACTTC. It encodes CASTGAYYLGQETQYF.

Concerning this clone itself: Additional DNA sequences in this sample encode the identical CDR3. The genes are TRBV19 and TRBJ1-1; no definite D call. Germline loops: CDR1 LNHDA, CDR2 SQIVND (reference sequence). This CDR3 spans 13 amino acids. V dropped 5 bases and J dropped 0 bases, with 7 bases sitting between them. The DNA for the CDR3 is TGTGCCAGTAGTCCAGGTATGAACACTGAAGCTTTCTTT. Encoded protein: CASSPGMNTEAFF.

CDR3 region: CASSNIRYLGSRAKNIQYF. CDR3 in DNA: TGTGCCAGCAGCAACATCCGGTATTTAGGGAGTCGGGCCAAAAACATTCAGTACTTC. J is TRBJ2-4 and V is TRBV28, with TRBD2 as a possible D gene (5 bases). The CDR3 is 19 amino acids. Trimming cost V 6 bases and J 1 base, with 25 bases left between them. Germline loops: CDR1 MDHEN, CDR2 SYDVKM.

The chain joins TRBV7-9 to TRBJ2-7; D assignment may be TRBD1 or TRBD2 (6 bases each). V was cut by 5 bases and J by 1 base, with 15 bases left in between. Germline CDR1 and CDR2: SEHNR and FQNEAQ (reference sequence). The CDR3 extends over 15 amino acids. CDR3: CASSQEGGRSYEQYF. The CDR3 DNA reads TGTGCCAGCAGCCAAGAGGGGGGTAGGTCCTACGAGCAGTACTTC. The full variable domain, rest sourced from reference TRBV7-9 and TRBJ2-7, is DTGVSQNPRHKITKRGQNVTFRCDPISEHNRLYWYRQTLGQGPEFLTYFQNEAQLEKSRLLSDRFSAERPKGSFSTLEIQRTEQGDSAMYLCASSQEGGRSYEQYFGPGTRLTVT.

The V gene is TRBV7-8, the J gene TRBJ1-5; 7 positions match TRBD1. Germline values: CDR1 SGHVS, CDR2 FQNEAQ. This CDR3 is 16 amino acids long. Trimming cost V 4 bases and J 2 bases; bases outside gene matches: 8. In DNA form, the CDR3 reads TGTGCCAGCAGCTACCTAACAGGGGATCGCAATCAGCCCCAGCATTTT. Protein: CASSYLTGDRNQPQHF. Complete variable domain (other parts from reference TRBV7-8 and TRBJ1-5): GAGVSQSPRYKVAKRGQDVALRCDPISGHVSLFWYQQALGQGPEFLTYFQNEAQLDKSGLPSDRFFAERPEGSVSTLKIQRTQQEDSAVYLCASSYLTGDRNQPQHFGDGTRLSIL.

About this clone itself: At one of its ends the junction is not consistent with the germline gene, which may arise from a read error. This sample includes further DNA sequences coding for the same CDR3. The chain is built from TRBV7-9 and TRBJ2-3, with TRBD2 matching over 7 bases. From germline, CDR1 is SEHNR and CDR2 FQNEAQ (reference sequence). The CDR3 totals 15 residues. The CDR3 bases are TGTGCCAGCAGCCTAGCGGTAGGGGGCACAGATACGCAGTATTTT. Its translation: CASSLAVGGTDTQYF.

The chain has TRBV29-1 and TRBJ1-2, with D unclear. Germline lookup yields CDR1 SQVTM and CDR2 ANQGSEA. Trimming took off 3 bases at V and 6 bases at J, with 8 bases between the two ends. The CDR3 has 11 residues. This CDR3 is CSVDGIDGYTF. The CDR3 DNA sequence: TGCAGCGTTGATGGGATAGATGGCTACACCTTC.

The rearrangement joins TRBV29-1 to TRBJ2-1; 7 bases line up with TRBD1. The germline CDR1 and CDR2 sequences are SQVTM and ANQGSEA. Germline trimming cut 1 base from V and 4 bases from J; bases unmatched to any gene: 4. This CDR3 is built from 14 residues. CDR3 loop: CSVEGGGFYNEQFF. The CDR3, as DNA: TGCAGCGTTGAAGGAGGGGGCTTTTACAATGAGCAGTTCTTC.

The chain has TRBV6-5 and TRBJ2-5, with TRBD2 matching 8 bases. The CDR3 is 14 amino acids. The germline V gene encodes CDR1 MNHEY and CDR2 SVGAGI. Trimming took 4 bases from V and 10 from J; bases not matched to a gene: 11. This CDR3 is CASSWGAGVFYQYF. The CDR3 DNA is TGTGCCAGCAGTTGGGGAGCGGGAGTGTTCTACCAGTACTTC.

The chain combines TRBV15 with TRBJ2-2; D may be TRBD2 (5 bases). The CDR3 spans 15 residues. Trimming removed 0 bases from V and 4 bases from J, with 9 bases in between. Per germline, CDR1 LNHNV and CDR2 YYDKDF (reference sequence). In nucleotides, the CDR3 is TGTGCCACCAGCAGAGACGAGGGTTTCACCGGGGAGCTGTTTTTT. Translated: CATSRDEGFTGELFF.

This rearrangement joins TRBV21-1 to TRBJ2-1; TRBD2 is taken as the D call from the table, unchecked against the DNA. TRBV21-1 is marked as a pseudogene. The CDR3 is 16 amino acids. Written as DNA, the CDR3 is TGTGCCAGCAGCAAAGAGGAGCGGGCTACCTACAATGAGCAGTTCTTC. Protein sequence: CASSKEERATYNEQFF.

The chain joins TRBV6-5 to TRBJ1-1; no firm D call. The CDR3 loop spans 14 amino acids. Trimming pared 0 bases from V and 4 bases from J, leaving 9 bases between. Germline V gene sequence: CDR1 MNHEY, CDR2 SVGAGI. Here the CDR3 DNA reads TGTGCCAGCAGTTACTCAGCCGGGTTCACTGAAGCTTTCTTT. Protein: CASSYSAGFTEAFF.

The V and J genes are TRBV14 and TRBJ2-1, with 11 bases that match TRBD2. This CDR3 has 14 amino acids. CDR1 is SGHDN, CDR2 FVKESK, per germline. J gave up 6 bases and V 5 bases, and 3 bases lay outside the gene matches. CDR3 protein: CASSSLAGVNEQFF. The CDR3 region has the DNA TGTGCCAGCAGCTCACTAGCGGGAGTCAATGAGCAGTTCTTC.

The chain links TRBV28 to TRBJ2-2; D uncertain. The CDR3 loop spans 16 amino acids. Per germline, CDR1 MDHEN and CDR2 SYDVKM. V dropped 6 bases and J dropped 0 bases, with 14 bases sitting between them. Written as DNA, the CDR3 is TGTGCCAGCAGCCCTTTTTATGGGGCGAACACCGGGGAGCTGTTTTTT. Translation gives CASSPFYGANTGELFF.

This rearrangement joins TRBV6-5 to TRBJ2-3, with 13 nucleotides matching TRBD2. The CDR3 runs 16 residues. V lost 4 bases to trimming and J lost 4 bases; unmatched junction nucleotides: 5. Germline V gives CDR1 MNHEY, CDR2 SVGAGI. CDR3 in DNA: TGTGCCAGCAGTTCCAGACTAGCGGGAGGACCAGATACGCAGTATTTT. Amino acids: CASSSRLAGGPDTQYF.

The J gene is TRBJ2-1, the V gene TRBV25-1; no clear D gene. Trimming took off 2 bases at V and 8 bases at J, with 16 bases between the two ends. This CDR3 comprises 15 residues. The germline V gene has CDR1 MGHDK and CDR2 SYGVNS. The CDR3 sequence is CASSEDALGKYEQFF. The DNA of the CDR3 is TGTGCCAGCAGTGAAGATGCTCTGGGGAAGTATGAGCAGTTCTTC.

The chain uses TRBV27 and TRBJ2-7; D may be TRBD1 (5 bases). The germline V and J ends were trimmed by 6 bases and 0 bases, with 12 bases remaining between them. CDR3 length equals 14 residues. Germline CDR1 is MNHEY and CDR2 is SMNVEV (reference sequence). The CDR3 nucleotides are TGTGCCAGCAGCACGGTCGACAGCTCCTACGAGCAGTACTTC. This sequence encodes CASSTVDSSYEQYF.

This clone occurred once. This chain joins TRBV19 and TRBJ2-2, with 14 bases lining up with TRBD2. CDR1 and CDR2 (germline): LNHDA, SQIVND (reference sequence). The CDR3 covers 16 residues. V trimming: 9 bases; J trimming: 5 bases; junction bases outside the gene matches: 8. As DNA, the CDR3 is TGTGCCAGCCTCCGACTAGCGGGAGGGCGAACCGGGGAGCTGTTTTTT. This codes for CASLRLAGGRTGELFF.

The chain carries TRBV9 and TRBJ2-6, with a weak D call TRBD2 (6 bases). This CDR3 has 18 amino acids. Germline values: CDR1 SGDLS, CDR2 YYNGEE. V lost 0 bases and J lost 1, with 14 bases in between. The CDR3 reads CASSVAGGIRSGANVLTF. The CDR3 DNA sequence: TGTGCCAGCAGCGTAGCGGGCGGGATAAGATCTGGGGCCAACGTCCTGACTTTC.